This T cell receptor (beta chain) stems from a study of long-term antiretroviral therapy in people with HIV. At the survey level, the v3.0 immunoSEQ assay was run. Profiling relied on immunoSEQ multiplex PCR, and the TCRdb table lists in-frame clones only, not all of them. The data hold about 23,000 clones, with roughly four fifths observed a single time. Specimens retained about 1-11 million cryopreserved PBMC preceding DNA extraction. Trimming took 8 bases from V and 4 from J, leaving 18 bases between them. The CDR3 length is 14 residues. Germline values: CDR1 SQVTM, CDR2 ANQGSEA. The receptor's source is a man between 25 and 39 years old with HIV. Sequenced material: unsorted PBMCs, taken 1.5 years after starting antiretroviral therapy. The chain combines TRBV29-1 with TRBJ1-3; the D gene is possibly TRBD1 (6 bases). CDR3 sequence: CSLPSTGSGNTIYF. Written as DNA, the CDR3 is TGCAGCCTCCCCTCCACAGGGTCAGGAAACACCATATATTTT.